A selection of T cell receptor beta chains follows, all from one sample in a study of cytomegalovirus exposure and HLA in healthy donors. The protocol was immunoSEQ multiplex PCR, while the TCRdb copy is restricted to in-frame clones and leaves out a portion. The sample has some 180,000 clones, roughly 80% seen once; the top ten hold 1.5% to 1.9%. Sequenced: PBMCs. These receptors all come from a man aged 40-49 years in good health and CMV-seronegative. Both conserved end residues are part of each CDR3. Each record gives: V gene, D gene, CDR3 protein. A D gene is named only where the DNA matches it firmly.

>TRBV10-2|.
CASSELGGSNQPQHF
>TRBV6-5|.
CASGGQGGKSSEQYF
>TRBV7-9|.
CASSLVTGHEQFF
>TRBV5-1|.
CASFKGGGTEAFF
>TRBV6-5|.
CASSSRTGELFF
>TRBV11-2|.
CASSLDQGFSGNTIYF
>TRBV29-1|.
CSATLHTDTQYF
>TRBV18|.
CASSPDRHYEQYF
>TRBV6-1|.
CASRVGVWETQYF
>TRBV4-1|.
CASSQVQGPDEQYF
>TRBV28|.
CASSKRQRLSSYEQYF
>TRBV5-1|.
CASSLGSGYNEQFF
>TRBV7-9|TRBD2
CASSLVIGGAKTQYF
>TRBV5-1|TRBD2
CASSYLPPGLAGGNEQFF
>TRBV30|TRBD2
CAWNPSGIYNEQFF
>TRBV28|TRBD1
CASSTLDRAAYEQYF
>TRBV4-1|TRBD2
CASSQLGGSSYNEQFF
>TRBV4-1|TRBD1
CASSQSSSGTVYNEQFF
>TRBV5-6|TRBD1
CASSPDRGNTEAFF
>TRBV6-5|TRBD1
CASGQGYGYTF
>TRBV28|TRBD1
CASSKSGGLMGKEYEQYF
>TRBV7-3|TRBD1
CASSLNRGDTIYF
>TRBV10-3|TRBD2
CAISEAGGSTDTQYF
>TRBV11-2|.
CASSLGQIYEQYF
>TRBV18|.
CASSPPWGDSSTDTQYF
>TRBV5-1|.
CASSRGGGSTDTQYF
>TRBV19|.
CASSTHRALMNTEAFF
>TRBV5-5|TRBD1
CASSQQQGDYGYTF
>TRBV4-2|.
CASSQEATSYEQYF
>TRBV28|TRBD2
CASSLTSRTSYEQYF
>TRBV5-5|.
CASSLDRPPNYGYTF